This TCR beta chain stems from a study of control samples from healthy donors and cancer patients. Produced via immunoSEQ multiplex PCR; TCRdb's table is partial and in-frame only. The table has around 140,000 clones, 80% to 95% seen once. Deletions cut 6 bases from V and 1 base from J, with 12 bases between. The CDR3 runs 13 residues. The germline V gene encodes CDR1 SQVTM and CDR2 ANQGSEA. This receptor was obtained from a young man in good health. The source material was blood. This rearrangement joins TRBV29-1 to TRBJ1-1; D not resolved. As DNA, the CDR3 is TGCAGCGTCGGCCTCCGGGCGAACACTGAAGCTTTCTTT. Translating it yields CSVGLRANTEAFF.